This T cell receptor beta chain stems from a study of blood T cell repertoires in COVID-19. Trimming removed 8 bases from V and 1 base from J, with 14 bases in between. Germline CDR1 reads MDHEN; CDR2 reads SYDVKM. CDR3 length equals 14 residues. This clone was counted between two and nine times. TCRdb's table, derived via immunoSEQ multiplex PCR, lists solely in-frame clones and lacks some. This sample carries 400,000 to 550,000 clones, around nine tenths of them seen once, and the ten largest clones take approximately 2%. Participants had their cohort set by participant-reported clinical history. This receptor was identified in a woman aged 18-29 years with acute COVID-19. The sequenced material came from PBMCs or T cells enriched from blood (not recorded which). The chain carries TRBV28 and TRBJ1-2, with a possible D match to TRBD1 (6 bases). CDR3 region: CASDPTGLNYGYTF. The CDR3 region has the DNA TGTGCCAGCGACCCGACAGGACTTAACTATGGCTACACCTTC.